The 21 T cell receptor beta chains in this list originate from one sample, sequenced in a study of blood T cell repertoires in COVID-19. This table comes from immunoSEQ multiplex PCR, and its TCRdb copy is limited to in-frame clones, with some not included. This sample has some 300,000 clones; roughly nine tenths occur once, and the top ten carry over 8.5%. The sample taken for sequencing was PBMCs or T cells enriched from blood (not recorded which). These receptors all come from a woman younger than 45 who had recovered from COVID-19.

The chain joins TRBV9 to TRBJ2-3; 12 bases fit TRBD1. The V segment lost 2 bases and the J segment 4 bases; nucleotides outside the gene matches: 2. This CDR3 region has 15 residues. Germline V gene data show CDR1 as SGDLS and CDR2 as YYNGEE. The CDR3 nucleotides are TGTGCCAGCAGCGTTGGGACAGGGGGCGCAGATACGCAGTATTTT. Its translation is CASSVGTGGADTQYF.

The gene calls are TRBV12-5 and TRBJ1-1; TRBD1 matches 7 bases. V dropped 4 bases and J dropped 0; count of bases not matched to a gene: 5. The CDR3 runs to 15 residues. Germline V lookup: CDR1 LGHNT, CDR2 FRNRAP. CDR3 in amino acids: CASGSRTGLNTEAFF. In nucleotides, the CDR3 is TGTGCTAGTGGTTCACGGACAGGCTTGAACACTGAAGCTTTCTTT.

This clone came up a few times. The gene calls are TRBV7-2 and TRBJ2-7, with a possible D match to TRBD2 (6 bases). Deletions cut 3 bases from V and 0 bases from J, with 12 bases between. The CDR3 sequence is 15 residues long. Per germline, CDR1 SGHTA and CDR2 FQGNSA. The CDR3 region is CASSFRRDSSYEQYF. The DNA for the CDR3 is TGTGCCAGCAGCTTTAGGCGGGATAGCTCCTACGAGCAGTACTTC.

The rearrangement joins TRBV27 to TRBJ2-1, with D tentatively TRBD2 (6 bases). The V gene's germline CDR1 is MNHEY and CDR2 SMNVEV (reference sequence). Deletions cut 5 bases from V and 9 bases from J, with 23 bases between. The CDR3 spans 16 residues. The CDR3 region is CASSPAGGEYSGEQFF. The DNA of the CDR3 is TGTGCCAGCAGTCCGGCCGGCGGGGAATACTCGGGTGAGCAGTTCTTC.

The J gene is TRBJ2-5, the V gene TRBV14; 13 nucleotides match TRBD2. Germline values: CDR1 SGHDN, CDR2 FVKESK. Trimming at V came to 5 bases and at J to 5 bases, leaving 11 bases not matched to a gene. This CDR3 region has 17 residues. The CDR3 region is CASSFGLAGAVDETQYF. The CDR3 DNA sequence: TGTGCCAGCAGCTTTGGACTAGCGGGAGCGGTGGATGAGACCCAGTACTTC.

This chain connects TRBV3-1 (or the pseudogene TRBV3-2) to TRBJ1-6, with 8 bases identical to TRBD1. There are 16 residues in the CDR3. V lost 0 bases, J lost 6 bases, and 4 bases stayed unmatched. The germline V gene has CDR1 LGHDT and CDR2 YNNKEL (reference sequence). CDR3 residues: CASSQEQGAFNSPLHF. CDR3 DNA: TGTGCCAGCAGCCAAGAGCAGGGGGCGTTTAATTCACCCCTCCACTTT.

This chain links TRBV6-5 with TRBJ1-2; D possibly corresponds to TRBD1 (6 bases). The germline CDR1 and CDR2 sequences are MNHEY and SVGAGI. The CDR3 sequence is 15 residues long. V dropped 5 bases and J dropped 0 bases, with 13 bases sitting between them. The CDR3 DNA follows: TGTGCCAGCAGTCGACAACCAGGGGCTAACTATGGCTACACCTTC. It codes for CASSRQPGANYGYTF.

CDR3: CASSPGLAGTDTQYF. The CDR3 DNA follows: TGTGCCAGCAGCCCGGGACTAGCGGGCACAGATACGCAGTATTTT. The chain uses TRBV11-3 and TRBJ2-3; 11 bases fit TRBD2. The J segment lost 1 base and the V segment lost 5 bases, leaving 2 bases of the junction unmatched. Germline CDR1 and CDR2: SGHNT and YENEEA. CDR3 length: 15 residues.

CDR3 residues: CASSESTSRVDRSYEQYF. The DNA for the CDR3 is TGTGCCAGCAGTGAATCAACGAGCAGGGTAGATAGGTCCTACGAGCAGTACTTC. The chain couples TRBV6-1 to TRBJ2-7, with D maybe TRBD1 (5 bases). The V end was cut by 2 bases, the J end by 1 base, with 21 bases between. From germline, CDR1 is MNHNS and CDR2 SASEGT. The CDR3 contains 18 residues.

V usage is TRBV5-1 and J usage is TRBJ1-1; 8 bases line up with TRBD1. The germline V gene has CDR1 SGHRS and CDR2 YFSETQ. V shed 4 bases and J 4 bases; nucleotides not matched to a gene: 12. This CDR3 region has 16 residues. CDR3 DNA: TGCGCCAGCAGCCTCTCGCCGGACAGGGCGAGCACTGAAGCTTTCTTT. This translates into CASSLSPDRASTEAFF.

V and J are TRBV7-9 and TRBJ2-2; maybe TRBD2 (6 bases). V was trimmed by 5 bases and J by 2 bases, leaving 21 bases between them. In germline, CDR1 is SEHNR, CDR2 FQNEAQ (reference sequence). The CDR3 is 18 amino acids. The CDR3 DNA is TGTGCCAGCAGCCCTATCGGAGGGTACGGTATCAACACCGGGGAGCTGTTTTTT. Translation gives CASSPIGGYGINTGELFF.

As concerns this clone: This sample includes further DNA sequences coding for the same CDR3. The chain joins TRBV19 to TRBJ1-5; 8 bases are shared with TRBD1. Germline loops: CDR1 LNHDA, CDR2 SQIVND (reference sequence). The CDR3 contains 14 residues. Losses at the gene ends were 6 bases for V and 2 bases for J; bases not matched to a gene: 3. CDR3 loop: CASSGQGGNQPQHF. CDR3 DNA sequence: TGTGCCAGTAGCGGACAGGGCGGCAATCAGCCCCAGCATTTT.

This clone occurred a few times. The chain has TRBV29-1 and TRBJ1-2; D unresolved. The CDR3 is made up of 13 amino acids. Germline CDR1 is SQVTM and CDR2 is ANQGSEA. Trimming took off 5 bases at V and 5 bases at J, with 15 bases between the two ends. Written as DNA, the CDR3 is TGCAGCGTTTCCTTGGAGCCCCCGTATGGCTACACCTTC. It translates to CSVSLEPPYGYTF.

The chain employs TRBV5-1 and TRBJ1-4; 7 bases agree with TRBD1. Germline trimming cut 4 bases from V and 4 bases from J; bases unmatched to any gene: 4. CDR3 length: 14 residues. In germline, CDR1 is SGHRS, CDR2 YFSETQ. CDR3 sequence (DNA): TGCGCCAGCAGCACTCAGGGGGTTAATGAAAAACTGTTTTTT. Residues: CASSTQGVNEKLFF.

The V call is TRBV12-2, the J call TRBJ2-1; TRBD2 is taken as the D call from the table, unchecked against the DNA. TRBV12-2 is designated a pseudogene. The CDR3 runs 21 residues. Written as DNA, the CDR3 is TGTGCAAGTCGCTTAGTATTTGGGCGTGGCGGGAGCCCCACCCGGGGAGATGAGCAGTTCTTC. Protein: CASRLVFGRGGSPTRGDEQFF.

This sequence joins TRBV3-1 (or the pseudogene TRBV3-2) and TRBJ1-2; 9 positions agree with TRBD1. The J segment lost 5 bases and the V segment lost 0 bases, leaving 4 bases of the junction unmatched. Germline V gives CDR1 LGHDT, CDR2 YNNKEL (reference sequence). The CDR3 contains 15 residues. CDR3 region: CASSQEGDRAYGYTF. For the CDR3, the DNA is TGTGCCAGCAGCCAAGAAGGGGACAGGGCGTATGGCTACACCTTC.

This clone appeared a few times. The genes are TRBV5-1 and TRBJ1-4, with a tentative D call TRBD1 (6 bases). Germline lookup yields CDR1 SGHRS and CDR2 YFSETQ. The CDR3 covers 16 residues. V was trimmed by 5 bases and J by 6 bases, leaving 20 bases between them. The CDR3 reads CASSKPNRDIDEKLFF. CDR3 sequence (DNA): TGCGCCAGCAGTAAACCGAACCGGGACATCGATGAAAAACTGTTTTTT.

The rearrangement links TRBV4-2 to TRBJ1-2; D is undetermined. This CDR3 spans 14 amino acids. V gave up 0 bases and J gave up 4 bases, with 9 bases separating them. The germline V gene has CDR1 LGHNA and CDR2 YNFKEQ. The DNA of the CDR3 is TGTGCCAGCAGCCAAGAACACAGAACCTATGGCTACACCTTC. Translation gives CASSQEHRTYGYTF.

This clone has a single count. Within the sample, other DNA sequences also encode this same CDR3. The chain links TRBV11-2 to TRBJ2-5, with D possibly matching TRBD2 (5 bases). The CDR3 contains 13 residues. CDR1 and CDR2 (germline): SGHAT, FQNNGV. V gave up 3 bases and J gave up 3 bases, with 8 bases separating them. The CDR3, as DNA: TGTGCCAGCAGCTTCGCCGGGGAAGAGACCCAGTACTTC. This encodes CASSFAGEETQYF.

V is TRBV29-1 and J is TRBJ1-1, with D perhaps matching TRBD1 (6 bases). The CDR3 covers 15 residues. The V and J ends lost 6 bases and 1 base respectively, with 18 bases between them. Per the germline V gene, CDR1 is SQVTM and CDR2 is ANQGSEA. The DNA for the CDR3 is TGCAGCGTAGCGTGGGGCAGGGGCCCGAACACTGAAGCTTTCTTT. It yields the protein CSVAWGRGPNTEAFF.

The rearrangement joins TRBV6-5 to TRBJ2-1, with a tentative D call TRBD2 (5 bases). Germline V lookup: CDR1 MNHEY, CDR2 SVGAGI. CDR3 length: 15 amino acids. Deletions cut 6 bases from V and 4 bases from J, with 16 bases between. DNA of the CDR3: TGTGCCAGCAGGCTTGGCGGGTCCACTTACAATGAGCAGTTCTTC. As protein: CASRLGGSTYNEQFF.